This section outlines one T cell receptor (beta chain) sequence together with its context. The sample belongs to a study of T cell changes during pregnancy in multiple sclerosis. Measured with immunoSEQ multiplex PCR; TCRdb has only the in-frame clones, and not every one. The sample holds around 27,000 clones, approximately 92% seen once. The germline CDR1 and CDR2 sequences are SGHVS and FQNEAQ. J was trimmed by 6 bases and V by 7 bases; bases with no gene match: 12. This CDR3 is built from 16 residues. The receptor was derived from a female donor with multiple sclerosis, enrolled in a pregnancy study. This sample comprised CD4+ T cells from peripheral blood mononuclear cells, obtained in the first trimester of pregnancy. This rearrangement joins TRBV7-8 to TRBJ2-2, with 9 nucleotides matching TRBD1. CDR3 sequence (DNA): TGTGCCAGCACCCACCGAGGGACAGGGAAGGCCGGGGAGCTGTTTTTT. It yields the protein CASTHRGTGKAGELFF. The whole variable domain, remainder taken from reference TRBV7-8 and TRBJ2-2, is GAGVSQSPRYKVAKRGQDVALRCDPISGHVSLFWYQQALGQGPEFLTYFQNEAQLDKSGLPSDRFFAERPEGSVSTLKIQRTQQEDSAVYLCASTHRGTGKAGELFFGEGSRLTVL.